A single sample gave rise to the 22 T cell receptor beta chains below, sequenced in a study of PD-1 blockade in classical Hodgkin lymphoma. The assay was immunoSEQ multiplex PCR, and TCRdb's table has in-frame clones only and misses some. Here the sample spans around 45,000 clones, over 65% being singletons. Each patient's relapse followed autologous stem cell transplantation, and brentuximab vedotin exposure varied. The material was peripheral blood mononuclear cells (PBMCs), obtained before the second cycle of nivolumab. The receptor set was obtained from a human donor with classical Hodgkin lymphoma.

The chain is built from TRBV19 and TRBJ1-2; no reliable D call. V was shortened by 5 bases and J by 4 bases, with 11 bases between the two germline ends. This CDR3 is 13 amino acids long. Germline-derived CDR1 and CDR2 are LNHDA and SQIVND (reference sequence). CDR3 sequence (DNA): TGTGCCAGTAGTCCGGGCGGGCTCTATGGCTACACCTTC. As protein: CASSPGGLYGYTF.

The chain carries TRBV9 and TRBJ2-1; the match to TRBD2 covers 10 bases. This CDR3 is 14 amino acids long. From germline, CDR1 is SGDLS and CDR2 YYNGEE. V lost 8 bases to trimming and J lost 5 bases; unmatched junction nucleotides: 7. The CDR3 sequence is CASASGSNNNEQFF. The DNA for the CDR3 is TGTGCCAGTGCTAGCGGGAGTAACAACAATGAGCAGTTCTTC. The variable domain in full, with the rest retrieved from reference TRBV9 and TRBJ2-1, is DSGVTQTPKHLITATGQRVTLRCSPRSGDLSVYWYQQSLDQGLQFLIQYYNGEERAKGNILERFSAQQFPDLHSELNLSSLELGDSALYFCASASGSNNNEQFFGPGTRLTVL.

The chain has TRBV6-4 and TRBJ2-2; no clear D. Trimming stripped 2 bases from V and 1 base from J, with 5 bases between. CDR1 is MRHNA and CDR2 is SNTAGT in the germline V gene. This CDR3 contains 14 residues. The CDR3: CASSDRLNTGELFF. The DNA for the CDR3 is TGTGCCAGCAGTGACAGGCTGAACACCGGGGAGCTGTTTTTT.

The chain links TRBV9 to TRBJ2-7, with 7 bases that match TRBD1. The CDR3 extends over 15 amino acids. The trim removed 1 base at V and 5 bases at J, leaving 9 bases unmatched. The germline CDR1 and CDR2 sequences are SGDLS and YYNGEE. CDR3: CASSVRQGWNDEQYF. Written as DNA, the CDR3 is TGTGCCAGCAGCGTAAGACAGGGATGGAATGACGAGCAGTACTTC.

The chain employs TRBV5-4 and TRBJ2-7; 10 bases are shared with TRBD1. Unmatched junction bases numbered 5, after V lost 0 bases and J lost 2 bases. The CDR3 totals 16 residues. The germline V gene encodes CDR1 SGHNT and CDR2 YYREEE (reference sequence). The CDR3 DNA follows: TGTGCCAGCAGCTTGGGGACCGGGACAGGGGCCTACGAGCAGTACTTC. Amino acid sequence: CASSLGTGTGAYEQYF.

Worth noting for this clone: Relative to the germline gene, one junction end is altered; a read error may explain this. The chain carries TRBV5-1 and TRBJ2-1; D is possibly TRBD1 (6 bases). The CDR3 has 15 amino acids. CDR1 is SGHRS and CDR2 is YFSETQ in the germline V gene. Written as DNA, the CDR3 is TGCGCCAGCAGATTGGCCGGAAAAGGGGGAAATGAGCAGTTCTTC. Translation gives CASRLAGKGGNEQFF.

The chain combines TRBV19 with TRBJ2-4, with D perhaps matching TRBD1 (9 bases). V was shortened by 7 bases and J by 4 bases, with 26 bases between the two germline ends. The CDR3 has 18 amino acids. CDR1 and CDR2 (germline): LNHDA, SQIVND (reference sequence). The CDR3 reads CASTTGRAYRGRKNIQYF. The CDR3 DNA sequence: TGTGCCAGTACTACCGGGAGGGCCTACAGGGGGCGGAAAAACATTCAGTACTTC.

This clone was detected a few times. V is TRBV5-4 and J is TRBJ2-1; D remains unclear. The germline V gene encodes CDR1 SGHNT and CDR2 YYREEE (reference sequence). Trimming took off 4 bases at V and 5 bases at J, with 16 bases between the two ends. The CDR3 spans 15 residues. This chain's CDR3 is CASSLGPAEDNEQFF. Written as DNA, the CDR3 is TGTGCCAGCAGCCTTGGTCCGGCCGAAGACAATGAGCAGTTCTTC.

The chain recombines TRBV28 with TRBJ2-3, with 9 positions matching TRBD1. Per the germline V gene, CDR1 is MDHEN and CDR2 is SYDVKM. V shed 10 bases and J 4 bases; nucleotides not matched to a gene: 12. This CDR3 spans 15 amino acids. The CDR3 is CATEAGTGLADTQYF. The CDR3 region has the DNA TGTGCCACAGAAGCCGGGACAGGGTTGGCAGATACGCAGTATTTT. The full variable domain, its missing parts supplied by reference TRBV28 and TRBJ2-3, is DVKVTQSSRYLVKRTGEKVFLECVQDMDHENMFWYRQDPGLGLRLIYFSYDVKMKEKGDIPEGYSVSREKKERFSLILESASTNQTSMYLCATEAGTGLADTQYFGPGTRLTVL.

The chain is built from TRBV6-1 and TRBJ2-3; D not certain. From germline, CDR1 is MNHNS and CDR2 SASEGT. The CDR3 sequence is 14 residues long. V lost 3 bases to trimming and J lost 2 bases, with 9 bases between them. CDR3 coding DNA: TGTGCCAGCAGTGAGATGGTGGTCACAGATACGCAGTATTTT. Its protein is CASSEMVVTDTQYF.

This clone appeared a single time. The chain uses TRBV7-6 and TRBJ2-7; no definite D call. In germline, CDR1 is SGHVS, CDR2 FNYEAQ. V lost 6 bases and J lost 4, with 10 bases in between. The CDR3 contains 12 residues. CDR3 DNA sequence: TGTGCCAGCAGTGACCTGGGGTACGAGCAGTACTTC. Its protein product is CASSDLGYEQYF.

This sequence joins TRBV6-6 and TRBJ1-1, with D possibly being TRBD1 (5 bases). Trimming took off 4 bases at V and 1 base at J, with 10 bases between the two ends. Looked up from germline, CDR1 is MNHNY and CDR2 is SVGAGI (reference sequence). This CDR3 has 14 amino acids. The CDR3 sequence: CASSLTGRNTEAFF. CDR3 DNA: TGTGCCAGCAGTTTAACGGGACGGAACACTGAAGCTTTCTTT.

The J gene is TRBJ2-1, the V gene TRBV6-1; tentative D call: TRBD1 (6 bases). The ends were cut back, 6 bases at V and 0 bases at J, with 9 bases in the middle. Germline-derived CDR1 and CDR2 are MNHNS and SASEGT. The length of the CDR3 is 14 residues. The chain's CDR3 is CASSQGSSYNEQFF. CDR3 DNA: TGTGCCAGCAGCCAGGGGAGCTCCTACAATGAGCAGTTCTTC.

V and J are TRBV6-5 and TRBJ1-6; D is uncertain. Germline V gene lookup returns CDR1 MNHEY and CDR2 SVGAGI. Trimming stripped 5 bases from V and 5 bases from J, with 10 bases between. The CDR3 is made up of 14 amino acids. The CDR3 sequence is CASSIKGDNSPLHF. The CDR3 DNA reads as TGTGCCAGCAGTATTAAGGGTGATAATTCACCCCTCCACTTT.

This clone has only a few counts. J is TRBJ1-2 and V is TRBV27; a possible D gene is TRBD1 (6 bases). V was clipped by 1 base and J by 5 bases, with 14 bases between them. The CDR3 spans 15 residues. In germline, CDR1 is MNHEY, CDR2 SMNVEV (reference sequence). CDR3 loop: CASSLYGGGGYGYTF. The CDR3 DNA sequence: TGTGCCAGCAGTTTATACGGGGGAGGGGGATATGGCTACACCTTC.

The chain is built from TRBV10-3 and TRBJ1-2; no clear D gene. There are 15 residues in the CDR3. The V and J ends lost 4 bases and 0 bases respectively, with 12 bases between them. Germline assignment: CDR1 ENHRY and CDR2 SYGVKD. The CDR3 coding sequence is TGTGCCATCAGTGTGGGAGGACCCACTAACTATGGCTACACCTTC. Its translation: CAISVGGPTNYGYTF.

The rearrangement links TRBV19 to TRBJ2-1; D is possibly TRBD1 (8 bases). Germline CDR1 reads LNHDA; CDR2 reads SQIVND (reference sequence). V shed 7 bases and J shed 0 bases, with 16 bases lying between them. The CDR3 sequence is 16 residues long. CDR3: CASTNRGGSSYNEQFF. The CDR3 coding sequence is TGTGCCAGTACCAACAGGGGGGGAAGCTCCTACAATGAGCAGTTCTTC.

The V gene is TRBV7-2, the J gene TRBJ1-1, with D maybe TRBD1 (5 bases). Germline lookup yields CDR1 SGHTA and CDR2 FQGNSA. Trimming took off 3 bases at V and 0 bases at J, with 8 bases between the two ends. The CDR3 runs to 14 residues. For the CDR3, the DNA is TGTGCCAGCAGCTTTGACAGCCTGAACACTGAAGCTTTCTTT. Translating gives CASSFDSLNTEAFF.

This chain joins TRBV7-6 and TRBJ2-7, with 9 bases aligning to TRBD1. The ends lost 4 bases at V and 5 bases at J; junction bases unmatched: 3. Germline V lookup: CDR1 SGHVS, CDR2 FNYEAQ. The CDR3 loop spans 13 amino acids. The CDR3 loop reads CASSWTGENEQYF. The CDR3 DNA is TGTGCCAGCAGCTGGACAGGGGAAAACGAGCAGTACTTC. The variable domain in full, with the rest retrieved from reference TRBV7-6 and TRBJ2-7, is GAGVSQSPRYKVTKRGQDVALRCDPISGHVSLYWYRQALGQGPEFLTYFNYEAQQDKSGLPNDRFSAERPEGSISTLTIQRTEQRDSAMYRCASSWTGENEQYFGPGTRLTVT.

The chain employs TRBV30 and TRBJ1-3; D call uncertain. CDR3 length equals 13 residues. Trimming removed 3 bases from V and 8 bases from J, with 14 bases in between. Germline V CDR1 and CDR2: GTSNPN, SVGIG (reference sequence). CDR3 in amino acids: CAWRGLGLDTIYF. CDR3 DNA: TGTGCCTGGAGAGGTCTGGGGTTGGACACCATATATTTT.

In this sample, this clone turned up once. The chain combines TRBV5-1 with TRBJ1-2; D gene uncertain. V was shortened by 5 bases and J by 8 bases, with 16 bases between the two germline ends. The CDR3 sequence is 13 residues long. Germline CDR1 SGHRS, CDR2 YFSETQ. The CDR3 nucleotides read TGCGCCAGCAGTCACGACGGCCTGAGAGGCTACACCTTC. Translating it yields CASSHDGLRGYTF.

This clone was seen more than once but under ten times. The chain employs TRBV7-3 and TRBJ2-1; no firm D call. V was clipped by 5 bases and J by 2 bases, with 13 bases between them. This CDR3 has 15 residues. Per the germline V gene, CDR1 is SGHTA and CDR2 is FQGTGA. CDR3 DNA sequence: TGTGCCAGCAGCCTCCGCCTCTTGCCCTACAATGAGCAGTTCTTC. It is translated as CASSLRLLPYNEQFF.